What follows are 11 T cell receptor beta chains derived from one specimen sequenced in a study of glioma-infiltrating T cells after dendritic cell vaccination. Profiling relied on immunoSEQ multiplex PCR, and the TCRdb table lists in-frame clones only, not all of them. The sample includes some 99,000 clones, roughly 80% seen only once; the top ten take under 6.5%. Time point of the sample: after dendritic cell vaccination, including at tumor progression/relapse. Material: blood, obtained after dendritic cell vaccination. Receptors originate from a human donor with glioblastoma.

The genes are TRBV28 and TRBJ1-3; D unresolved. Trimming stripped 2 bases from V and 3 bases from J, with 11 bases between. The CDR3 covers 15 residues. CDR1 is MDHEN, CDR2 SYDVKM, per germline. The CDR3 spells CASSLPLRGGNTIYF. For the CDR3, the DNA is TGTGCCAGCAGTTTACCCCTGCGGGGTGGAAACACCATATATTTT.

The V gene is TRBV30, the J gene TRBJ2-3, with 12 nucleotides matching TRBD1. The junction had 5 bases not matched to a gene; V was cut back by 3 bases and J by 4 bases. Germline CDR1 is GTSNPN and CDR2 is SVGIG (reference sequence). CDR3 length: 15 amino acids. CDR3 amino acids: CAWSPGTGGADTQYF. DNA of the CDR3: TGTGCCTGGAGCCCCGGGACAGGGGGCGCAGATACGCAGTATTTT. Based on the CDR3 plus reference TRBV30 and TRBJ2-3, the full variable domain is SQTIHQWPATLVQPVGSPLSLECTVEGTSNPNLYWYRQAAGRGLQLLFYSVGIGQISSEVPQNLSASRPQDRQFILSSKKLLLSDSGFYLCAWSPGTGGADTQYFGPGTRLTVL.

Here the CDR3 DNA reads TGTGCCAGCAGCTTTAGCGGGAATACGCAGTATTTT. This gives the protein CASSFSGNTQYF. The chain links TRBV7-9 to TRBJ2-3, with 8 bases lining up with TRBD2. With 3 bases clipped from V and 7 bases from J, the junction kept 0 bases outside the gene matches. From germline, CDR1 is SEHNR and CDR2 FQNEAQ (reference sequence). There are 12 residues in the CDR3.

A few counts support this clone. This sequence joins TRBV19 and TRBJ1-4; 7 nucleotides line up with TRBD1. V gave up 4 bases and J gave up 11 bases; unmatched junction bases: 13. CDR1 is LNHDA, CDR2 SQIVND, per germline (reference sequence). CDR3 length: 15 residues. Written as DNA, the CDR3 is TGTGCCAGTAGTACCCCTGGGACAGCGGAGATGAAACTGTTTTTT. Translated: CASSTPGTAEMKLFF.

This sequence joins TRBV29-1 and TRBJ1-2, with 7 nucleotides matching TRBD1. V was pared by 5 bases and J by 3 bases, with 3 bases of the junction left unmatched. The CDR3 covers 12 residues. Germline CDR1 is SQVTM and CDR2 is ANQGSEA. This CDR3 is CSVFQGDYGYTF. The CDR3 DNA sequence: TGCAGCGTTTTCCAGGGGGACTATGGCTACACCTTC.

This chain links TRBV10-3 with TRBJ1-1; D is perhaps TRBD1 (5 bases). Germline values: CDR1 ENHRY, CDR2 SYGVKD. The CDR3 extends over 14 amino acids. The V end was cut by 6 bases, the J end by 8 bases, with 19 bases between. For the CDR3, the DNA is TGTGCCATCAGCGGAGGGACGCGCGTGGGCGAAGCTTTCTTT. It codes for CAISGGTRVGEAFF.

The V call is TRBV5-1, the J call TRBJ2-1; D is perhaps TRBD2 (6 bases). The CDR3 is made up of 15 amino acids. V was pared by 5 bases and J by 4 bases, with 16 bases between. Germline loops: CDR1 SGHRS, CDR2 YFSETQ. The CDR3 region is CASRATGVGYNEQFF. The DNA for the CDR3 is TGCGCCAGCAGGGCCACGGGAGTGGGGTACAATGAGCAGTTCTTC.

V gene TRBV11-1 combines with J gene TRBJ2-1, with D possibly matching TRBD2 (5 bases). V was shortened by 2 bases and J by 0 bases, with 8 bases between the two germline ends. From germline, CDR1 is SGHAT and CDR2 FQDESV (reference sequence). This CDR3 region has 15 residues. In DNA, the CDR3 is TGTGCCAGCAGCTTACACAGCGGCTCCTACAATGAGCAGTTCTTC. Its translation: CASSLHSGSYNEQFF.

This clone was detected only a few times. V gene TRBV6-5 combines with J gene TRBJ2-5; 8 nucleotides match TRBD1. Germline lookup yields CDR1 MNHEY and CDR2 SVGAGI. Trimming removed 0 bases from V and 3 bases from J; junction bases left unmatched: 6. The CDR3 consists of 16 residues. CDR3 DNA sequence: TGTGCCAGCAGTTACTCTGGACAGGGACACAAAGAGACCCAGTACTTC. It yields the protein CASSYSGQGHKETQYF.

V usage is TRBV19 and J usage is TRBJ1-3; tentatively, D is TRBD1 (5 bases). The CDR3 runs 16 residues. Germline V gene lookup returns CDR1 LNHDA and CDR2 SQIVND (reference sequence). Trimming took off 4 bases at V and 1 base at J, with 14 bases between the two ends. CDR3 amino acids: CASSTWTLESGNTIYF. CDR3 bases: TGTGCCAGTAGTACCTGGACACTTGAGTCTGGAAACACCATATATTTT.

The CDR3 DNA sequence: TGTGCCATCAGACCCAGGGTCGGAAAGACCCAGTACTTC. This gives the protein CAIRPRVGKTQYF. The gene calls are TRBV10-3 and TRBJ2-5; a weak D match, TRBD1 (5 bases). The germline gives CDR1 ENHRY, CDR2 SYGVKD. The ends were cut back, 6 bases at V and 6 bases at J, with 14 bases in the middle. This CDR3 has 13 amino acids.